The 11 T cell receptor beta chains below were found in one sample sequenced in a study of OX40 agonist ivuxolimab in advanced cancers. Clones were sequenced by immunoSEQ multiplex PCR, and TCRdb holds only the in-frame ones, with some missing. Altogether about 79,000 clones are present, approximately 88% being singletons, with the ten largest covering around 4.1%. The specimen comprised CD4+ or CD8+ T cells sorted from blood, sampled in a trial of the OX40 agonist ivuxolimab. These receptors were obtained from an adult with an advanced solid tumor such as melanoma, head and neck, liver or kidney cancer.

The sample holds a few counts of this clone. In DNA, the CDR3 is TGTGCCACCAGCCAACTAGCCGCGGGGCCCAATGAGCAGTTCTTC. The encoded protein is CATSQLAAGPNEQFF. V is TRBV15 and J is TRBJ2-1; weak D call: TRBD2 (6 bases). Germline lookup yields CDR1 LNHNV and CDR2 YYDKDF (reference sequence). Trimming removed 5 bases from V and 6 bases from J, with 17 bases in between. The CDR3 contains 15 residues. Full variable domain (missing parts from reference TRBV15 and TRBJ2-1): DAMVIQNPRYQVTQFGKPVTLSCSQTLNHNVMYWYQQKSSQAPKLLFHYYDKDFNNEADTPDNFQSRRPNTSFCFLDIRSPGLGDTAMYLCATSQLAAGPNEQFFGPGTRLTVL.

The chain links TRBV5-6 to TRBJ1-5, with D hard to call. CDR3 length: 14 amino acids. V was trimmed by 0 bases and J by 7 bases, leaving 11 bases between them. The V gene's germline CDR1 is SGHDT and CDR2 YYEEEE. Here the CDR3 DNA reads TGTGCCAGCAGCTTGGGTATGGGAGACCAGCCCCAGCATTTT. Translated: CASSLGMGDQPQHF.

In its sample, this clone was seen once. The CDR3 bases are TGTGCCAGTAGTATTGATCGGGGAATGAACACTGAAGCTTTCTTT. This sequence encodes CASSIDRGMNTEAFF. The chain combines TRBV19 with TRBJ1-1; D is ambiguous. Germline V gene data show CDR1 as LNHDA and CDR2 as SQIVND (reference sequence). With 3 bases removed from V and 0 bases from J, the gap between germline ends came to 11 bases. This CDR3 has 15 residues.

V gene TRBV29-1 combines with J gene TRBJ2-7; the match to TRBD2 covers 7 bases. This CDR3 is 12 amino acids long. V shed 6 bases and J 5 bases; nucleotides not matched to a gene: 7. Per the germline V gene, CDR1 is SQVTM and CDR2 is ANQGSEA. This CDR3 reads CSVLRESHEQYF. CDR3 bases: TGCAGCGTCCTGCGGGAGTCCCACGAGCAGTACTTC.

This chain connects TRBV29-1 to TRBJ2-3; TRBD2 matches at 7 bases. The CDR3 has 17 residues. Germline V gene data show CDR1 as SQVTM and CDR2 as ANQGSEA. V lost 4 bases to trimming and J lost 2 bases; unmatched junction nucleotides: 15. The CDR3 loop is CSVGIPLGGSNTDTQYF. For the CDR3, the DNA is TGCAGCGTTGGGATACCCCTGGGGGGGTCAAACACAGATACGCAGTATTTT.

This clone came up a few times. Here the CDR3 DNA reads TGTGCCAGCAAGGAGGTGGGCAACTATGGCTACACCTTC. Protein product: CASKEVGNYGYTF. This chain links TRBV6-5 with TRBJ1-2; D is uncertain. Deletions cut 7 bases from V and 2 bases from J, with 11 bases between. The CDR3 extends over 13 amino acids. In germline, CDR1 is MNHEY, CDR2 SVGAGI.

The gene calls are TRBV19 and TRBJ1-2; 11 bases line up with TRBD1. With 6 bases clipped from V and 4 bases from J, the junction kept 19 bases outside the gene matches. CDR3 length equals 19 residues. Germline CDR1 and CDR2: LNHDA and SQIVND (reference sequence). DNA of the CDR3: TGTGCCAGTAGGAATACTGGAGCGGGACAGGGGGGATTCACCTATGGCTACACCTTC. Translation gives CASRNTGAGQGGFTYGYTF.

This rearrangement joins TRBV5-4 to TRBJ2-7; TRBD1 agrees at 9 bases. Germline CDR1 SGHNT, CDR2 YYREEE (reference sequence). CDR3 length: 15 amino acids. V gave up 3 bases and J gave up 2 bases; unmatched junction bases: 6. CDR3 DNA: TGTGCCAGCAGCTCCAGGACAGGGGCCCCCTACGAGCAGTACTTC. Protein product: CASSSRTGAPYEQYF.

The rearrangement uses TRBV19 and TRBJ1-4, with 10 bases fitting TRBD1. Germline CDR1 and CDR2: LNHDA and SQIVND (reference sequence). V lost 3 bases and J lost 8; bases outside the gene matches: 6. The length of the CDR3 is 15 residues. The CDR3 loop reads CASSIRTGGSEKLFF. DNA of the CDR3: TGTGCCAGTAGTATCCGGACAGGGGGATCGGAAAAACTGTTTTTT. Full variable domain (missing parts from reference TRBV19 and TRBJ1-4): DGGITQSPKYLFRKEGQNVTLSCEQNLNHDAMYWYRQDPGQGLRLIYYSQIVNDFQKGDIAEGYSVSREKKESFPLTVTSAQKNPTAFYLCASSIRTGGSEKLFFGSGTQLSVL.

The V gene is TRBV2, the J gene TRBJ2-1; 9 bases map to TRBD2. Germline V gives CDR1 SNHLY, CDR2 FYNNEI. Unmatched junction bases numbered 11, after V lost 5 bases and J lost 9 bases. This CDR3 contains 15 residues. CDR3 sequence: CASSFRRTSVGEQFF. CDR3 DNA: TGTGCCAGCAGTTTCCGACGGACTAGCGTGGGTGAGCAGTTCTTC.

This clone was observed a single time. The CDR3 bases are TGTGCCAGCTCAACGGACACTTTAAGCAATCAGCCCCAGCATTTT. It yields the protein CASSTDTLSNQPQHF. The chain carries TRBV18 and TRBJ1-5; TRBD1 is a possible D gene (5 bases). Looked up from germline, CDR1 is KGHSH and CDR2 is LQKENI. V gave up 5 bases and J gave up 1 base, with 12 bases separating them. CDR3 size: 15 residues.